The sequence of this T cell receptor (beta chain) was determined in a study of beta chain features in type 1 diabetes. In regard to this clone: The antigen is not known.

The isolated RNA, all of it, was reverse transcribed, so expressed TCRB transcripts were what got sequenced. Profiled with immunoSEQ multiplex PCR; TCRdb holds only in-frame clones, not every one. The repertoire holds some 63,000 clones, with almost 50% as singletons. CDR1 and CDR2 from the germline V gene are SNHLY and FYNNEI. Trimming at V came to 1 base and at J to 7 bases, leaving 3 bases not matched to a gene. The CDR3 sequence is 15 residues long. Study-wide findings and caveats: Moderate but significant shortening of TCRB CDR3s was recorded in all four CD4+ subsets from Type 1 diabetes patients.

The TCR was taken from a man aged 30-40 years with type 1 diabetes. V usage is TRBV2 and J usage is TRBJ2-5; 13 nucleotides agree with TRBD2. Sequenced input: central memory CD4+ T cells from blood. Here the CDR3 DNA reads TGTGCCAGCAGTGAAGGACTAGCGGGGGGACTGACCCAGTACTTC. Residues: CASSEGLAGGLTQYF.